This T cell receptor (beta chain) was sequenced for a study of CD8+ T cells in alopecia areata. Regarding the study as a whole: Normal scalp showed lower clonality than lesional scalp, especially alopecia totalis/universalis.

The CDR3 extends over 12 amino acids. V was pared by 4 bases and J by 0 bases, with 5 bases between. In germline, CDR1 is SGHNT, CDR2 YYREEE (reference sequence). A note on this clone: Its antigen is still unknown.

Extraction of RNA preceded its reverse transcription into cDNA, which served as the sequencing template. Profiling relied on immunoSEQ multiplex PCR, and the TCRdb table lists in-frame clones only, not all of them. The sample carries 150,000 to 200,000 clones, 65% recorded once. Treatment denoted: oral pan-JAK inhibitor, 5-10 mg twice daily. This clonotype was obtained from a human donor with alopecia areata. J is TRBJ2-7 and V is TRBV5-4; no reliable D call. Source: CD4+ T cells sorted from blood, taken at week 4, from a patient treated with tofacitinib. Here the CDR3 reads CASSASSYEQYF. The CDR3, as DNA: TGTGCCAGCAGCGCTAGCTCCTACGAGCAGTACTTC. The full variable domain, in which reference TRBV5-4 and TRBJ2-7 provide the parts outside the CDR3, is ETGVTQSPTHLIKTRGQQVTLRCSSQSGHNTVSWYQQALGQGPQFIFQYYREEENGRGNFPPRFSGLQFPNYSSELNVNALELDDSALYLCASSASSYEQYFGPGTRLTVT.